This TCR beta chain was sequenced during a study of blood T cells in healthy people across ages. Study context: Through template switching, about one barcoded beta molecule was captured per two T cells, as measured in model experiments. Regarding the study as a whole: It was the long-lived donors that had more naive CD4+ cells and higher diversity than aged donors. Naive T cell percentage showed a strong correlation with the diversity of TCR beta. Getting older went along with TCR beta diversity per million T cells dropping roughly linearly.

A word on this clonotype: Antigen unknown.

This CDR3 comprises 13 residues. From germline, CDR1 is SGHRS and CDR2 YFSETQ. Trimming shortened V by 4 bases and J by 5 bases, and 10 bases separated the two germline ends. The authors ran a second PCR of about 6 to 11 cycles using a sample-barcoded 5' primer and a J-beta primer mix. Each CDR3 protein is one row after TCRdb ran MiXCR on the 5' RACE reads. The sample yields under 800,000 distinct CDR3 sequences, approximately 43% seen once. The chain uses TRBV5-1 and TRBJ2-1; TRBD1 might be the D (6 bases). Input material: blood. This sequence originates from a woman aged 55-69 years in good health. CDR3: CASSRGQHNEQFF. The CDR3 bases are TGCGCCAGCAGCCGTGGACAGCACAATGAGCAGTTCTTC.